This TCR beta chain was identified in a study of cytomegalovirus exposure and HLA in healthy donors. Remarks on this clone: A read error may produce the germline difference seen at one junction end.

PCR used 60 Vbeta primers and 13 Jbeta primers. Profiled with immunoSEQ multiplex PCR; TCRdb holds only in-frame clones, not every one. The repertoire consists of about 140,000 clones, with 70% to 80% occurring once and the leading ten covering around 1.5%. Germline CDR1 is SSHAT and CDR2 is FNYEAQ (reference sequence). The CDR3 sequence is 15 residues long. The clonotype was recovered from a female donor in good health and CMV-seronegative. Sample: PBMCs. The V and J genes are TRBV7-7 and TRBJ2-5, with 14 positions matching TRBD2. CDR3 nucleotide sequence: TGTGCTAGCAGCCAAGGACTAGCGGGAGGAGAGACCCAGTACTTC. Translation gives CASSQGLAGGETQYF.